The clone carrying this T cell receptor beta chain was seen a single time. TCRdb's copy holds only in-frame clones and misses some; the assay was immunoSEQ multiplex PCR. Of 250,000 to 350,000 clones in the sample, approximately 84% were seen once. The CDR3 has 13 amino acids. Trimming cost V 9 bases and J 3 bases, with 14 bases left between them. This sample is part of a study of blood T cell repertoires in COVID-19. The TCR sequence derives from a human donor with COVID-19, enrolled during active disease. The donor label of this sample is uncertain. Material: peripheral blood. This sequence joins TRBV6-7 and TRBJ1-1; D possibly corresponds to TRBD1 (5 bases). TRBV6-7 is flagged as an ORF with uncertain function. CDR3 protein: CASSTQGDTEAFF. The CDR3 DNA reads TGTGCCAGTTCCACCCAAGGGGACACTGAAGCTTTCTTT.